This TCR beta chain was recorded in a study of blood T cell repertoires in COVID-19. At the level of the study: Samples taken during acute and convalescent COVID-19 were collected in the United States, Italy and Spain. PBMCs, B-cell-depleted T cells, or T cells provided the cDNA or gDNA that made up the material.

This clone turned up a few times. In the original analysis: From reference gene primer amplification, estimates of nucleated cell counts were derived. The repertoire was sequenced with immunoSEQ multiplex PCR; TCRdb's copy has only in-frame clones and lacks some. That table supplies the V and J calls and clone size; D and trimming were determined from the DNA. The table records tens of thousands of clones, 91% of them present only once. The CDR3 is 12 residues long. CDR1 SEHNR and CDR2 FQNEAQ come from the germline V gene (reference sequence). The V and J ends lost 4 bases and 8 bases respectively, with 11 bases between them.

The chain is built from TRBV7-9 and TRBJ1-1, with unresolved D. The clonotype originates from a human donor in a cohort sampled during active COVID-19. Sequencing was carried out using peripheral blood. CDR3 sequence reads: CASSSKSREAFF. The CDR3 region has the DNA TGTGCCAGCAGCTCAAAGTCCCGGGAAGCTTTCTTT. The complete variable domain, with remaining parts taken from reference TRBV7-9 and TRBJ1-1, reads DTGVSQNPRHKITKRGQNVTFRCDPISEHNRLYWYRQTLGQGPEFLTYFQNEAQLEKSRLLSDRFSAERPKGSFSTLEIQRTEQGDSAMYLCASSSKSREAFFGQGTRLTVV.